The 15 T cell receptor beta chains listed next were all sequenced from one sample in a study of human T cells and chemical hapten exposure. TCRdb re-derived calls from the RACE reads in MiXCR, one entry per CDR3 protein. The sample includes tens of thousands of distinct CDR3 sequences, about 7% of them seen just once. Time point reported: pre-sensitization, week 0. Documented treatment: therapeutic diphenylcyclopropenone sensitization with weekly scalp DPC. Specimen: whole blood, collected in connection with sensitization to the hapten diphenylcyclopropenone (DPC). Receptors were obtained from a woman in her twenties or thirties with alopecia areata. Some clones in this sample may be carry-over from other donors' samples.

The chain links TRBV4-1 to TRBJ2-2; 7 bases fit TRBD1. Germline CDR1 is MGHRA and CDR2 is YSYEKL. The CDR3 spans 14 residues. The V gene end was trimmed by 6 bases and the J gene end by 7 bases; junction bases not matched to a gene: 8. The CDR3 protein is CASRGQGESGELFF. The DNA for the CDR3 is TGCGCCAGCAGAGGTCAGGGGGAGAGCGGGGAGCTGTTTTTT.

In its sample, this clonotype was seen many times. The V and J genes are TRBV12-3 or TRBV12-4 and TRBJ1-4; D is ambiguous. V dropped 7 bases and J dropped 10 bases, with 19 bases sitting between them. The CDR3 runs 14 residues. CDR3 sequence (DNA): TGTGCCAGCACCCTTAGTAGTGGAGCCGGAAAACTGTTTTTT. This codes for CASTLSSGAGKLFF.

This sequence joins TRBV7-9 and TRBJ1-3; D is ambiguous. CDR1 is SEHNR, CDR2 FQNEAQ, per germline (reference sequence). V lost 5 bases and J lost 1, with 9 bases in between. The CDR3 length is 14 residues. The CDR3 reads CASSAVESGNTIYF. The CDR3, as DNA: TGTGCCAGCAGCGCAGTGGAGTCTGGAAACACCATATATTTT.

This clonotype was found many times. V is TRBV3-1 and J is TRBJ2-7, with 7 bases identical to TRBD1. The CDR3 totals 15 residues. V trimming: 0 bases; J trimming: 3 bases; junction bases outside the gene matches: 5. The germline gives CDR1 LGHDT, CDR2 YNNKEL (reference sequence). Here the CDR3 DNA reads TGTGCCAGCAGCCAAGAGGCAGGGACAGACTACGAGCAGTACTTC. The encoded protein is CASSQEAGTDYEQYF.

The genes are TRBV6-6 and TRBJ1-1; 7 positions agree with TRBD1. The CDR3 runs 14 residues. The germline V gene has CDR1 MNHNY and CDR2 SVGAGI (reference sequence). V lost 7 bases, J lost 7 bases, and 12 bases stayed unmatched. The CDR3 reads CASTEDRAEDEAFF. The CDR3 nucleotides read TGTGCCAGCACGGAAGACAGGGCTGAGGATGAAGCTTTCTTT.

This clonotype was observed at least ten times. The CDR3 protein is CASSLAGTVGRGAFF. CDR3 nucleotide sequence: TGTGCCAGCAGTTTGGCCGGGACAGTGGGCCGGGGGGCTTTCTTT. The chain recombines TRBV12-3 or TRBV12-4 with TRBJ1-1, with 7 bases aligning to TRBD1. The CDR3 is made up of 15 amino acids. V lost 3 bases and J lost 11; bases outside the gene matches: 15.

This clonotype was picked up many times. This chain joins TRBV19 and TRBJ1-5; D unclear. The CDR3 spans 13 residues. Trimming took off 5 bases at V and 3 bases at J, with 8 bases between the two ends. Germline V gives CDR1 LNHDA, CDR2 SQIVND (reference sequence). Here the CDR3 reads CASSRSANQPQHF. In DNA form, the CDR3 reads TGTGCCAGTAGTCGGTCAGCCAATCAGCCCCAGCATTTT.

This clonotype was recorded at least ten times. The chain combines TRBV5-1 with TRBJ1-1; the D is unclear. From germline, CDR1 is SGHRS and CDR2 YFSETQ. The CDR3 extends over 15 amino acids. Trimming left V 3 bases short and J 0 bases short, with 12 bases between. CDR3 sequence (DNA): TGCGCCAGCAGCTCAATGCCCTCTATGAACACTGAAGCTTTCTTT. The encoded protein is CASSSMPSMNTEAFF.

This clonotype came up many times. The chain is built from TRBV20-1 and TRBJ2-5; possible D gene TRBD2, 6 bases. CDR1 and CDR2 (germline): DFQATT, SNEGSKA (reference sequence). The CDR3 is 14 amino acids. V lost 3 bases and J lost 1, with 12 bases in between. In DNA form, the CDR3 reads TGCAGTGCTAGTAGTGCGGGGAGCCAAGAGACCCAGTACTTC. Protein product: CSASSAGSQETQYF.

Many counts were recorded for this clonotype. V gene TRBV11-2 combines with J gene TRBJ2-6; the D gene could be TRBD1 or TRBD2 (6 bases each). Looked up from germline, CDR1 is SGHAT and CDR2 is FQNNGV. V lost 4 bases and J 3 bases, leaving 22 bases between the germline ends. This CDR3 region has 19 residues. The CDR3 reads CASSSLKAGRTVGANVLTF. The CDR3 region has the DNA TGTGCCAGCAGCTCCTTAAAAGCGGGCCGGACAGTTGGGGCCAACGTCCTGACTTTC.

As for this clonotype: Here the CDR3 omits its conserved ending phenylalanine or tryptophan, so a read error is the likely source. The rearrangement joins TRBV6-5 to TRBJ1-5; D is undetermined. Germline CDR1 and CDR2: MNHEY and SVGAGI. Trimming cost V 5 bases and J 7 bases, with 21 bases left between them. This CDR3 is built from 16 residues. The DNA of the CDR3 is TGTGCCAGCAGTCATCGAAGTCGGTCGATTGGGCAGCCCCAGCATTCT. This codes for CASSHRSRSIGQPQHS.

This clonotype has ten or more counts. The chain carries TRBV29-1 and TRBJ1-1; 11 positions match TRBD1. The V gene's germline CDR1 is SQVTM and CDR2 ANQGSEA. CDR3 length equals 15 residues. J lost 0 bases, V lost 6 bases, and 6 bases had no gene match. CDR3 DNA: TGCAGCGTGTCCTGGGACAGGGGGTTGAACACTGAAGCTTTCTTT. Residues: CSVSWDRGLNTEAFF.

This clonotype came up many times. The chain's CDR3 is CASSADRAYGYTF. CDR3 in DNA: TGTGCCAGCAGTGCCGACAGGGCCTATGGCTACACCTTC. V usage is TRBV6-2 or TRBV6-3 and J usage is TRBJ1-2; TRBD1 aligns across 7 bases. The CDR3 totals 13 residues. V lost 5 bases and J lost 4; bases outside the gene matches: 4. The germline gives CDR1 MNHEY, CDR2 SVGEGT.

This clonotype was observed a few times. The chain combines TRBV6-5 with TRBJ1-6; D is unresolved. The CDR3 loop spans 15 amino acids. Deletions cut 2 bases from V and 9 bases from J, with 14 bases between. Germline values: CDR1 MNHEY, CDR2 SVGAGI. CDR3 nucleotides: TGTGCCAGCAGTTACAACAGACCAGGCGGTTCACCCCTCCACTTT. Encoded protein: CASSYNRPGGSPLHF.

This clonotype was counted at least ten times. This chain uses TRBV6-1 with TRBJ2-7; possibly TRBD1 or TRBD2 for D (5 bases each). V was shortened by 1 base and J by 9 bases, with 10 bases between the two germline ends. The germline gives CDR1 MNHNS, CDR2 SASEGT. The CDR3 totals 12 residues. In nucleotides, the CDR3 is TGTGCCAGCAGTGAAGTTGGGGCGGGGCAGTACTTC. Its translation: CASSEVGAGQYF.